The source of this T cell receptor (beta chain) is a study of OX40 agonist ivuxolimab in advanced cancers. Study context: An agonistic human IgG2 monoclonal antibody against OX40 (CD134) was given. The study, taken as a whole, reports: Nonresponders included some who also had low normalized T-cell clonal expansion.

Clones were sequenced by immunoSEQ multiplex PCR, and TCRdb holds only the in-frame ones, with some missing. The sample contains about 100,000 clones, approximately 90% of which appear only once. Germline-derived CDR1 and CDR2 are LNHNV and YYDKDF (reference sequence). The length of the CDR3 is 17 residues. The junction had 17 bases not matched to a gene; V was cut back by 3 bases and J by 9 bases. This clone was picked up one time. What it binds is unknown. This TCR was sampled from an adult with an advanced solid tumor such as melanoma, head and neck, liver or kidney cancer. The sample was CD4+ or CD8+ T cells sorted from blood, taken in a trial of the OX40 agonist ivuxolimab. The rearrangement joins TRBV15 to TRBJ1-2; 9 nucleotides align to TRBD1. The CDR3 coding sequence is TGTGCCACCAGCAGGGGGGGGACAGGGTTTATCAGTACGAGCTACACCTTC. It specifies CATSRGGTGFISTSYTF. Together with reference TRBV15 and TRBJ1-2, the CDR3 gives the full variable domain: DAMVIQNPRYQVTQFGKPVTLSCSQTLNHNVMYWYQQKSSQAPKLLFHYYDKDFNNEADTPDNFQSRRPNTSFCFLDIRSPGLGDTAMYLCATSRGGTGFISTSYTFGSGTRLTVV.